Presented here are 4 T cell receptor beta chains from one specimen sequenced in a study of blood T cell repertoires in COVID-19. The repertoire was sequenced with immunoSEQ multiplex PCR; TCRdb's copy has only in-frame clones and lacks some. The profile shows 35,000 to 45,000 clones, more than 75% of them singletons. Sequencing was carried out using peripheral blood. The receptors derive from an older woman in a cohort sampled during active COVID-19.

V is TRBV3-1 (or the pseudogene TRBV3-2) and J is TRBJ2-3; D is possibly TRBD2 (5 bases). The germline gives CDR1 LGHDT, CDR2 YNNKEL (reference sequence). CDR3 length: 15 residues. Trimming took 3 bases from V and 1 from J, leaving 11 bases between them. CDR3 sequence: CASSHDYGGTDTQYF. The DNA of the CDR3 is TGTGCCAGCAGCCATGACTACGGGGGCACAGATACGCAGTATTTT.

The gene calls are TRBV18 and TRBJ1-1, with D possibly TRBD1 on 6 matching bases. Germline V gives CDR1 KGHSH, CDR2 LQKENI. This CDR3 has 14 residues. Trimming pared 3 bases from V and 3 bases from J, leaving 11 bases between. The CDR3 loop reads CASSPDRTHTEAFF. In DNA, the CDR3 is TGTGCCAGCTCACCGGACAGAACTCACACTGAAGCTTTCTTT.

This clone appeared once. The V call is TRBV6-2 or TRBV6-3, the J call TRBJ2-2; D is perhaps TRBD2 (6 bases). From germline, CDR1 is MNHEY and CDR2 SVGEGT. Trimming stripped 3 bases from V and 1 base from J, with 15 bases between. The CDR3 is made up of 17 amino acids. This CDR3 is CASSYPDRGWNTGELFF. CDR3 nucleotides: TGTGCCAGCAGTTATCCCGACCGGGGGTGGAACACCGGGGAGCTGTTTTTT.

The CDR3 DNA is TGTGCCAGCAGCTTAGTGGGGGCTATGAACACTGAAGCTTTCTTT. Its translation is CASSLVGAMNTEAFF. V gene TRBV11-2 combines with J gene TRBJ1-1, with D tentatively TRBD1 (6 bases). With 1 base removed from V and 0 bases from J, the gap between germline ends came to 9 bases. The CDR3 is 15 residues long. The germline V gene has CDR1 SGHAT and CDR2 FQNNGV.